This T cell receptor beta chain was recorded in a study of blood T cell repertoires in COVID-19. As for the study in general: Sites in the United States, Italy and Spain provided acute and convalescent COVID-19 samples. Nucleic acid was either cDNA or gDNA, and it came from T cells, B-cell-depleted T cells, or PBMCs.

In germline, CDR1 is SGHDN, CDR2 FVKESK. This CDR3 is 11 amino acids long. This clone has only a few counts. A read error may produce the germline difference seen at one junction end. In the authors' methods: For nucleated cells, counts were estimated from reference gene primer amplification. The method was immunoSEQ multiplex PCR; TCRdb's version includes in-frame clones alone and lacks a portion of them. V, J and clone size are those of that table, while D and trimming were read from the DNA. The sample shows about 270,000 clones, approximately 89% of them seen only once. The sequence came from a man between 40 and 49 years old who had recovered from COVID-19. The sequenced sample was peripheral blood. The gene calls are TRBV14 and TRBJ1-1; tentatively, D is TRBD1 (5 bases). CDR3 bases: TGTGCCAGCAGCCAAGATCGCAGGGCGGATTGG. Amino acids: CASSQDRRADW.